This T cell receptor (beta chain) was identified in a study of identical twins. A universal primer site came from template switching; cDNA carried unique molecular identifiers. TCRdb redid the calling of the 5' RACE reads with MiXCR, one entry per CDR3 protein. The data show 690,000 or so distinct CDR3 sequences, with more than 6.5% seen just once and more than 0.75% held by the top ten. Findings and caveats of the study: Donors were not followed over many years; analysis was cross-sectional. Possibly, invariant MAIT and iNKT cells partly confounded zero-insertion analyses.

This clonotype was seen ten or more times. The antigen remains unidentified. This sample also belongs to another study, concerning yellow fever vaccine responses in identical twins. That paper notes: Vaccine T cell responses of twins reportedly seemed partly convergent and partly personalized.

The receptor's source is a woman between 18 and 29 years old in good health. The specimen was PBMCs.

CDR3 sequence reads: CSVVGGSTDTQYF. Written as DNA, the CDR3 is TGCAGCGTGGTTGGAGGTAGCACAGATACGCAGTATTTT. V usage is TRBV29-1 and J usage is TRBJ2-3; weak D call: TRBD2 (5 bases). The V and J ends lost 6 bases and 0 bases respectively, with 10 bases between them. Germline CDR1 is SQVTM and CDR2 is ANQGSEA. The CDR3 runs to 13 residues.